The 8 T cell receptor beta chains presented below share a single source sample, sequenced in a study of blood T cell repertoires in COVID-19. TCRdb's table, derived via immunoSEQ multiplex PCR, lists solely in-frame clones and lacks some. In the table there are approximately 170,000 clones, around 81% of which are singletons. The sample comprised peripheral blood. These receptor sequences come from a man in his sixties or seventies who had recovered from COVID-19.

The rearrangement joins TRBV5-1 to TRBJ2-5, with 13 bases matching TRBD2. Germline V gives CDR1 SGHRS, CDR2 YFSETQ. This CDR3 comprises 14 residues. V was pared by 6 bases and J by 4 bases, with 3 bases of the junction left unmatched. The CDR3 region has the DNA TGCGCCAGCAAGGGACTAGCGGGACTAGAGACCCAGTACTTC. Protein: CASKGLAGLETQYF.

The count of this clone is one. This chain links TRBV3-1 (or the pseudogene TRBV3-2) with TRBJ2-7, with 11 bases identical to TRBD2. There are 17 residues in the CDR3. Germline V gives CDR1 LGHDT, CDR2 YNNKEL (reference sequence). V lost 1 base, J lost 4 bases, and 9 bases stayed unmatched. The DNA of the CDR3 is TGTGCCAGCAGCCAAGCTTCGACTAGCGGGACTTTATACGAGCAGTACTTC. Protein: CASSQASTSGTLYEQYF.

About this clone itself: The same CDR3 can be traced to other DNA sequences in this sample. This rearrangement joins TRBV5-5 to TRBJ2-3; a weak D match, TRBD2 (5 bases). Germline values: CDR1 SGHKS, CDR2 YYEKEE (reference sequence). With 5 bases removed from V and 4 bases from J, the gap between germline ends came to 17 bases. The CDR3 runs to 15 residues. The CDR3 nucleotides are TGTGCCAGCAGTCTCCTTCCGGGCGGGTCAGATACGCAGTATTTT. It yields the protein CASSLLPGGSDTQYF.

The chain links TRBV7-9 to TRBJ2-5; D is perhaps TRBD2 (5 bases). Germline assignment: CDR1 SEHNR and CDR2 FQNEAQ (reference sequence). With 11 bases removed from V and 0 bases from J, the gap between germline ends came to 10 bases. The CDR3 extends over 12 amino acids. CDR3 sequence (DNA): TGTGCCGGAGAGACTAACCAAGAGACCCAGTACTTC. Its translation: CAGETNQETQYF.

The gene calls are TRBV6-5 and TRBJ2-7; 7 nucleotides line up with TRBD1. This CDR3 has 15 amino acids. V shed 4 bases and J 0 bases; nucleotides not matched to a gene: 6. CDR1 is MNHEY, CDR2 SVGAGI, per germline. Written as DNA, the CDR3 is TGTGCCAGCAGTTTTGGGACAGTGTTCTCCTACGAGCAGTACTTC. This gives the protein CASSFGTVFSYEQYF.

This rearrangement joins TRBV10-3 to TRBJ2-7, with TRBD2 as a possible D gene (7 bases). Trimming took 6 bases from V and 1 from J, leaving 10 bases between them. Per germline, CDR1 ENHRY and CDR2 SYGVKD. The length of the CDR3 is 13 residues. Here the CDR3 DNA reads TGTGCCATCAGGGGGGGGGCATCCTACGAGCAGTACTTC. Protein sequence: CAIRGGASYEQYF.

V is TRBV7-9 and J is TRBJ2-5; tentatively, D is TRBD1 (6 bases). Trimming removed 1 base from V and 0 bases from J, with 18 bases in between. The germline V gene has CDR1 SEHNR and CDR2 FQNEAQ (reference sequence). This CDR3 comprises 18 residues. The CDR3 region is CASSLVGGAANNQETQYF. Written as DNA, the CDR3 is TGTGCCAGCAGCTTAGTAGGGGGAGCTGCGAATAACCAAGAGACCCAGTACTTC.

V is TRBV18 and J is TRBJ2-6; D is uncertain. The CDR3 covers 15 residues. V was pared by 3 bases and J by 1 base, with 7 bases between. Germline assignment: CDR1 KGHSH and CDR2 LQKENI. CDR3: CASSPIQSGANVLTF. In DNA form, the CDR3 reads TGTGCCAGCTCACCGATCCAGTCTGGGGCCAACGTCCTGACTTTC.